The clone carrying this TCR beta chain was counted ten times or more. One entry per CDR3 protein, called by TCRdb with MiXCR from the 5' RACE reads. The data hold roughly 74,000 distinct CDR3 sequences, with approximately 5.2% observed a single time. The CDR3 loop spans 17 amino acids. Trimming took 4 bases from V and 3 from J; bases not matched to a gene: 13. Germline V gives CDR1 MNHEY, CDR2 SVGEGT. These data belong to a study of neurological immune-mediated disorders. Stored at -80 C, 2 million PBMCs were the source of the unsorted libraries. The gene calls are TRBV6-2 or TRBV6-3 and TRBJ2-7; 9 bases align to TRBD2. The sequencing sample was made of PBMCs. This receptor was taken from a man younger than 35 with multiple sclerosis. Here the CDR3 reads CASSLRPSGTSSYEQYF. DNA of the CDR3: TGTGCCAGCAGTTTAAGGCCTAGCGGGACTAGCAGCTACGAGCAGTACTTC.